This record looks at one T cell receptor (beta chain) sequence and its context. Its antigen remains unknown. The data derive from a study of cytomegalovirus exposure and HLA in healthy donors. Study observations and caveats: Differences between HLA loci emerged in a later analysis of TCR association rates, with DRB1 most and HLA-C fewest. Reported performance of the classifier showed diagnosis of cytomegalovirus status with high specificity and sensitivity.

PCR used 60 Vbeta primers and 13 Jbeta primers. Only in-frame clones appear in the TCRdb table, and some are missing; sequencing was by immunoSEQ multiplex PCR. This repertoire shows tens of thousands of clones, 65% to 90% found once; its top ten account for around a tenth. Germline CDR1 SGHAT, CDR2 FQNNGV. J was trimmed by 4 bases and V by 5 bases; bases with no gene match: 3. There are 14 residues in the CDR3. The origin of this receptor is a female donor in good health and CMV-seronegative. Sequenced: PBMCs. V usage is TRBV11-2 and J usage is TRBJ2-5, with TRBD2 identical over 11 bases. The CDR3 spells CASSLGLAGETQYF. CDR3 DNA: TGTGCCAGCAGCCTCGGACTAGCGGGAGAGACCCAGTACTTC.